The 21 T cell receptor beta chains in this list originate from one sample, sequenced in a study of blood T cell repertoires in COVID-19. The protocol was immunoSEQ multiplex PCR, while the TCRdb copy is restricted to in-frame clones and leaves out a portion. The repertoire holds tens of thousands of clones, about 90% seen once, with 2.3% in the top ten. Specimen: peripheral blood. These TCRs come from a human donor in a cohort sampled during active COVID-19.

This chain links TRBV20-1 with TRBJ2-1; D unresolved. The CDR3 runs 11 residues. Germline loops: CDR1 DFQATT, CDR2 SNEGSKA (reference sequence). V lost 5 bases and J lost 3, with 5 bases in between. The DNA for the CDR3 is TGCAGTGCTCCAAACTACAATGAGCAGTTCTTC. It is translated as CSAPNYNEQFF.

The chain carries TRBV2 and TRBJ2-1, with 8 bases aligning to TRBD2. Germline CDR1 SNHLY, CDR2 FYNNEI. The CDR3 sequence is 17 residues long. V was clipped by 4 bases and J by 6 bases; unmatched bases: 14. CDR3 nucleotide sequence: TGTGCCAGCAGTGTCTGGCGGGCGAGCGGGGGACCCAATGAGCAGTTCTTC. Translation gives CASSVWRASGGPNEQFF.

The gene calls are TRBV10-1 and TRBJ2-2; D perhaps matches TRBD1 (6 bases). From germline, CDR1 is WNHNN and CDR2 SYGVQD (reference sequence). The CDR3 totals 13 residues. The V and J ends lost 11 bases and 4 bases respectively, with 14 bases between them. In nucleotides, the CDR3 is TGCGCCCGCCCGCAGGGGACCACCGGGGAGCTGTTTTTT. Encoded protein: CARPQGTTGELFF.

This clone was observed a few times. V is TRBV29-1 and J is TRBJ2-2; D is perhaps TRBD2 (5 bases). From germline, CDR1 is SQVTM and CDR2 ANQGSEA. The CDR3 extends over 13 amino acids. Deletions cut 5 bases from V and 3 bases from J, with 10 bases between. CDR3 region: CSVSRDYTGELFF. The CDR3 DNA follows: TGCAGCGTTAGTCGGGATTACACCGGGGAGCTGTTTTTT.

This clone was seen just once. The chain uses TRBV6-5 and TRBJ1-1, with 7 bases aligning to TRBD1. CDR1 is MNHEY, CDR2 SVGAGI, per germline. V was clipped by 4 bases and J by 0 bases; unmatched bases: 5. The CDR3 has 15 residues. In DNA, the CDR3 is TGTGCCAGCAGTTTACGACAGGGACTGAACACTGAAGCTTTCTTT. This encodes CASSLRQGLNTEAFF.

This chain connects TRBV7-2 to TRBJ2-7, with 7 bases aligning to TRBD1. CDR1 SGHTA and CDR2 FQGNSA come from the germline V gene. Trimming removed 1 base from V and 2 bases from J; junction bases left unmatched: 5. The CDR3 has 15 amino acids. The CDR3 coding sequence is TGTGCCAGCAGCTTAGGGCAGGGGACAGCCTACGAGCAGTACTTC. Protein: CASSLGQGTAYEQYF.

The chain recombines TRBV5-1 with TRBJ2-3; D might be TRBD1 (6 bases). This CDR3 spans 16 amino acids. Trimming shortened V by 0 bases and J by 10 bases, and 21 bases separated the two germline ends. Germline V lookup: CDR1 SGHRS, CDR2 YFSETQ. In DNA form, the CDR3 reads TGCGCCAGCAGCTTGGGGGGAGCGACAGGCCAAATGGCGCAGTATTTT. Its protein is CASSLGGATGQMAQYF.

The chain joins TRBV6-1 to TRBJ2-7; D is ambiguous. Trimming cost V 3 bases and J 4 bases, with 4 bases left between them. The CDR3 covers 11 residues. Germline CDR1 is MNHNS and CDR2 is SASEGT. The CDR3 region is CASSDLYEQYF. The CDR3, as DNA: TGTGCCAGCAGTGATCTTTACGAGCAGTACTTC.

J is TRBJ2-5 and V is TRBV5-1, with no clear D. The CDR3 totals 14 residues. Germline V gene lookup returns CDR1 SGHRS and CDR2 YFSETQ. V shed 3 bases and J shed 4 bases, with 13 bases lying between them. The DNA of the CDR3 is TGCGCCAGCAGCTCTACGAGGAAGCCAGAGACCCAGTACTTC. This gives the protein CASSSTRKPETQYF.

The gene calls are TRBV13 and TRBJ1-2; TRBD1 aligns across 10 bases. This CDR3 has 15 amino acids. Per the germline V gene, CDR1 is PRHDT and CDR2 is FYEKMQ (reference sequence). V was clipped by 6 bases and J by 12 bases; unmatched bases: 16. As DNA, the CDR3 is TGTGCCAGCAGGGTAGGGGGACAGGGGAGATCTGGTAACACCTTC. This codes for CASRVGGQGRSGNTF.

CDR3 coding DNA: TGTGCCAGCAGTTTTGGGCAGGGTGGCCCTCGTGCGTCTGGCTACACCTTC. Translation gives CASSFGQGGPRASGYTF. The V and J genes are TRBV27 and TRBJ1-2, with D maybe TRBD1 (5 bases). Trimming pared 3 bases from V and 7 bases from J, leaving 24 bases between. CDR3 length: 17 residues. The germline CDR1 and CDR2 sequences are MNHEY and SMNVEV (reference sequence).

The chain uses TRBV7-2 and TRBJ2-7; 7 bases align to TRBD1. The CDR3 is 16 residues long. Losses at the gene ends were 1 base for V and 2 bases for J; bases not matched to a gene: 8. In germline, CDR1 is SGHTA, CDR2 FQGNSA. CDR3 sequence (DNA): TGTGCCAGCAGCTTAGACGGAACAAGGGGGCCCTACGAGCAGTACTTC. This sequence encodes CASSLDGTRGPYEQYF.

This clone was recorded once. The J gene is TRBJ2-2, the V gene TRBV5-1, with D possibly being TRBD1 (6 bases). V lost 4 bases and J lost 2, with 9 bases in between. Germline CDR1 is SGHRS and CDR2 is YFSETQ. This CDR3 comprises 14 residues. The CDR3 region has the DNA TGCGCCAGCAGCACGACAGGAAACACCGGGGAGCTGTTTTTT. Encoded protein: CASSTTGNTGELFF.

In DNA form, the CDR3 reads TGTGCCAGCAGCGCGTACAAGACAGGGTTCGACACTGAAGCTTTCTTT. Amino acid sequence: CASSAYKTGFDTEAFF. V usage is TRBV9 and J usage is TRBJ1-1, with 7 bases matching TRBD1. V lost 3 bases, J lost 3 bases, and 11 bases stayed unmatched. Germline V lookup: CDR1 SGDLS, CDR2 YYNGEE. This CDR3 comprises 16 residues.

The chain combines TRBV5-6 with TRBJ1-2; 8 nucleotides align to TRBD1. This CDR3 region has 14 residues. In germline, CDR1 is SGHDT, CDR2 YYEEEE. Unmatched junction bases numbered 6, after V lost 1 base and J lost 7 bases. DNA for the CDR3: TGTGCCAGCAGCTTGTCGGGCAGGGGGCTTGGCTACACCTTC. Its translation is CASSLSGRGLGYTF.

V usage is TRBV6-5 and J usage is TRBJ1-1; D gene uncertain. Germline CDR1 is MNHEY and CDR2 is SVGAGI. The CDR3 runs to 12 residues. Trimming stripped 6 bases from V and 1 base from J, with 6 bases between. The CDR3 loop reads CASRAGNTEAFF. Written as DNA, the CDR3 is TGTGCCAGCAGGGCAGGGAACACTGAAGCTTTCTTT.

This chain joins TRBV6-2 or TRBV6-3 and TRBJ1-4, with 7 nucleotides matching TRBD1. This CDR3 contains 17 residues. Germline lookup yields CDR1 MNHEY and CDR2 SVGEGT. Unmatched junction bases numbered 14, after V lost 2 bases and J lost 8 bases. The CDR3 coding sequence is TGTGCCAGCAGTTACCGGACAGGAGCTTCACGAAGGGAAAAACTGTTTTTT. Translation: CASSYRTGASRREKLFF.

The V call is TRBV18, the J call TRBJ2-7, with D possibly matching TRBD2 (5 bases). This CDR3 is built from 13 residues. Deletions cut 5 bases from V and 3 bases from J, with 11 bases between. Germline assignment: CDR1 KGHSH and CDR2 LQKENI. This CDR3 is CASSSQTNYEQYF. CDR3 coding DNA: TGTGCCAGCTCAAGTCAGACTAACTACGAGCAGTACTTC.

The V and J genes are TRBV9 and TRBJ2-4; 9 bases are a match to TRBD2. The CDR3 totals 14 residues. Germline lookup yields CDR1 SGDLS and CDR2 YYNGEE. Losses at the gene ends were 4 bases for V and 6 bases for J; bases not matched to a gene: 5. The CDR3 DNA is TGTGCCAGCAGCTCGGGACTAGCCGGAAACATTCAGTACTTC. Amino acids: CASSSGLAGNIQYF.

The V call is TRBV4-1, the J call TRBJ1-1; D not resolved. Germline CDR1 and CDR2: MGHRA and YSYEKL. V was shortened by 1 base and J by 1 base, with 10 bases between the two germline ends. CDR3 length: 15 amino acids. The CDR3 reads CASSQAPAGNTEAFF. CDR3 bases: TGCGCCAGCAGCCAAGCACCCGCAGGGAACACTGAAGCTTTCTTT.

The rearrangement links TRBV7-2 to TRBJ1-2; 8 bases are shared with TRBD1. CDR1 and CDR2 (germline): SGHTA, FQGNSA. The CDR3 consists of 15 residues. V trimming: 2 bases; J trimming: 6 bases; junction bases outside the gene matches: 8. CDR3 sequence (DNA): TGTGCCAGCAGCTTAAGGCTCGACAGGGGACATGGCTACACCTTC. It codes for CASSLRLDRGHGYTF.